This paragraph reports one T cell receptor (beta chain). This specimen comes from a study of blood T cell repertoires in COVID-19. The data were produced by immunoSEQ multiplex PCR, yet TCRdb's version contains in-frame clones alone and is incomplete. This table holds more than 250,000 clones, approximately 82% found once. Per the germline V gene, CDR1 is SGDLS and CDR2 is YYNGEE. V gave up 3 bases and J gave up 6 bases, with 16 bases separating them. The CDR3 spans 15 residues. Sequencing was done on a sample of PBMCs or T cells enriched from blood (not recorded which). This rearrangement joins TRBV9 to TRBJ1-5, with a possible D match to TRBD1 (5 bases). The source of this sequence is a man aged 40-55 years who had been exposed to COVID-19. The CDR3 protein is CASSADLTGGQPQHF. CDR3 DNA: TGTGCCAGCAGCGCTGACCTGACCGGGGGTCAGCCCCAGCATTTT.